The 26 T cell receptor beta chains presented below share a single source sample, sequenced in a study of OX40 agonist ivuxolimab in advanced cancers. Profiled with immunoSEQ multiplex PCR; TCRdb holds only in-frame clones, not every one. The data hold about 68,000 clones, with around 89% observed a single time. Specimen: CD4+ or CD8+ T cells sorted from blood, collected in a trial of the OX40 agonist ivuxolimab. These receptors were collected from an adult with an advanced solid tumor such as melanoma, head and neck, liver or kidney cancer.

The rearrangement uses TRBV28 and TRBJ1-5; D ambiguous. The CDR3 contains 13 residues. Germline loops: CDR1 MDHEN, CDR2 SYDVKM. Trimming stripped 5 bases from V and 5 bases from J, with 10 bases between. CDR3 bases: TGTGCCAGCAGTCCGTACAGAGATCAGCCCCAGCATTTT. It translates to CASSPYRDQPQHF.

The V call is TRBV15, the J call TRBJ2-5, with D possibly being TRBD1 or TRBD2 (5 bases each). The CDR3 spans 17 residues. Germline V CDR1 and CDR2: LNHNV, YYDKDF (reference sequence). V lost 0 bases, J lost 5 bases, and 19 bases lay in between. The CDR3 region is CATSRDPRAAGLETQYF. The CDR3 DNA reads as TGTGCCACCAGCAGAGATCCGAGGGCGGCAGGGCTCGAGACCCAGTACTTC.

In this sample, this clone turned up once. CDR3 sequence: CASSPELGGLGGYTF. DNA for the CDR3: TGTGCCAGCAGCCCCGAACTAGGGGGGTTGGGTGGCTACACCTTC. The V gene is TRBV4-2, the J gene TRBJ1-2, with D possibly being TRBD1 (6 bases). The ends were cut back, 4 bases at V and 7 bases at J, with 19 bases in the middle. Germline V lookup: CDR1 LGHNA, CDR2 YNFKEQ. The CDR3 is made up of 15 amino acids.

J is TRBJ2-5 and V is TRBV5-1, with 10 bases identical to TRBD1. With V trimmed by 7 bases and J by 4 bases, 4 bases remained unmatched. The germline V gene encodes CDR1 SGHRS and CDR2 YFSETQ. The CDR3 runs to 13 residues. DNA of the CDR3: TGCGCCAGCGGACAGGGGGTCCTAGAGACCCAGTACTTC. Protein sequence: CASGQGVLETQYF.

This chain connects TRBV4-2 to TRBJ1-2, with a tentative D call TRBD1 (6 bases). The CDR3 contains 17 residues. The germline V and J ends were trimmed by 5 bases and 7 bases, with 26 bases remaining between them. Per germline, CDR1 LGHNA and CDR2 YNFKEQ. The CDR3 protein is CASSSPGVGGQSSGYTF. In DNA form, the CDR3 reads TGTGCCAGCAGCTCTCCCGGGGTAGGGGGGCAGTCTTCTGGCTACACCTTC.

This chain connects TRBV7-8 to TRBJ2-7; the match to TRBD2 covers 9 bases. CDR3 length: 18 residues. Germline CDR1 and CDR2: SGHVS and FQNEAQ. The J segment lost 2 bases and the V segment lost 4 bases, leaving 15 bases of the junction unmatched. The CDR3 DNA follows: TGTGCCAGCAGCTCTCACAGAATAGCGGGAGTGGCTACCTACGAGCAGTACTTC. Translation: CASSSHRIAGVATYEQYF.

The chain combines TRBV28 with TRBJ1-3; possible D gene TRBD1, 6 bases. V shed 4 bases and J shed 2 bases, with 9 bases lying between them. CDR1 is MDHEN and CDR2 is SYDVKM in the germline V gene. The CDR3 sequence is 14 residues long. This CDR3 is CASSSYRAGNTIYF. CDR3 nucleotides: TGTGCCAGCAGTTCCTACAGGGCTGGAAACACCATATATTTT.

The chain links TRBV18 to TRBJ1-3; no reliable D call. The CDR3 extends over 17 amino acids. CDR1 is KGHSH and CDR2 is LQKENI in the germline V gene. The V end was cut by 0 bases, the J end by 0 bases, with 12 bases between. The CDR3 region has the DNA TGTGCCAGCTCACCACCGGGTGGCGCGCTCTCTGGAAACACCATATATTTT. Encoded protein: CASSPPGGALSGNTIYF. Full variable domain (remainder filled in from reference TRBV18 and TRBJ1-3): NAGVMQNPRHLVRRRGQEARLRCSPMKGHSHVYWYRQLPEEGLKFMVYLQKENIIDESGMPKERFSAEFPKEGPSILRIQQVVRGDSAAYFCASSPPGGALSGNTIYFGEGSWLTVV.

J is TRBJ1-2 and V is TRBV19, with a weak D call TRBD1 (5 bases). CDR3 length: 16 residues. Germline CDR1 is LNHDA and CDR2 is SQIVND (reference sequence). The V gene lost 0 bases and the J gene lost 2 bases, with 13 bases spanning the gap. The CDR3 spells CASSIDSGKRNYGYTF. The CDR3, as DNA: TGTGCCAGTAGTATAGATTCAGGGAAGAGGAACTATGGCTACACCTTC. Full variable domain (remainder filled in from reference TRBV19 and TRBJ1-2): DGGITQSPKYLFRKEGQNVTLSCEQNLNHDAMYWYRQDPGQGLRLIYYSQIVNDFQKGDIAEGYSVSREKKESFPLTVTSAQKNPTAFYLCASSIDSGKRNYGYTFGSGTRLTVV.

The chain joins TRBV2 to TRBJ2-3; 7 nucleotides match TRBD2. CDR3 length equals 14 residues. The V gene end was trimmed by 7 bases and the J gene end by 8 bases; junction bases not matched to a gene: 12. The germline gives CDR1 SNHLY, CDR2 FYNNEI. CDR3 amino acids: CASNFGQWGGTQYF. DNA of the CDR3: TGTGCCAGCAATTTTGGGCAGTGGGGGGGTACGCAGTATTTT.

The rearrangement uses TRBV28 and TRBJ2-7; TRBD1 aligns across 7 bases. V was pared by 4 bases and J by 0 bases, with 6 bases of the junction left unmatched. The CDR3 runs 15 residues. Looked up from germline, CDR1 is MDHEN and CDR2 is SYDVKM. CDR3 protein: CASSSPGQSSYEQYF. DNA for the CDR3: TGTGCCAGCAGTTCCCCGGGACAGAGCTCCTACGAGCAGTACTTC. Full variable domain (outside the CDR3, taken from reference TRBV28 and TRBJ2-7): DVKVTQSSRYLVKRTGEKVFLECVQDMDHENMFWYRQDPGLGLRLIYFSYDVKMKEKGDIPEGYSVSREKKERFSLILESASTNQTSMYLCASSSPGQSSYEQYFGPGTRLTVT.

V gene TRBV6-6 combines with J gene TRBJ2-7; 7 positions agree with TRBD2. The CDR3 totals 16 residues. Trimming cost V 4 bases and J 7 bases; bases outside gene matches: 16. The germline V gene has CDR1 MNHNY and CDR2 SVGAGI (reference sequence). CDR3 protein: CASSSARGVLGGEQYF. CDR3 DNA: TGTGCCAGCAGTTCCGCCCGGGGGGTCCTCGGTGGGGAGCAGTACTTC.

This chain uses TRBV11-3 with TRBJ2-3; 9 bases align to TRBD1. The V gene end was trimmed by 5 bases and the J gene end by 3 bases; junction bases not matched to a gene: 6. CDR3 length: 15 residues. CDR1 and CDR2 (germline): SGHNT, YENEEA. The CDR3 sequence is CASSRGQGRTDTQYF. The CDR3, as DNA: TGTGCCAGCAGCAGGGGACAGGGACGGACAGATACGCAGTATTTT.

This chain links TRBV7-2 with TRBJ2-5, with 11 bases lining up with TRBD1. After removal of 2 bases from V and 5 bases from J, the junction contained 1 base not matched to a gene. The CDR3 totals 14 residues. Germline V CDR1 and CDR2: SGHTA, FQGNSA. In nucleotides, the CDR3 is TGTGCCAGCAGCTTAAGGGACAGGGGGGAGACCCAGTACTTC. This codes for CASSLRDRGETQYF.

V and J are TRBV7-3 and TRBJ2-2, with TRBD2 identical over 10 bases. Germline V gene lookup returns CDR1 SGHTA and CDR2 FQGTGA. The junction had 3 bases not matched to a gene; V was cut back by 4 bases and J by 1 base. The CDR3 covers 16 residues. The CDR3 nucleotides read TGTGCCAGCAGCTCCGGGACTAGCGAGAACACCGGGGAGCTGTTTTTT. Residues: CASSSGTSENTGELFF. Complete variable domain (other parts from reference TRBV7-3 and TRBJ2-2): GAGVSQTPSNKVTEKGKYVELRCDPISGHTALYWYRQSLGQGPEFLIYFQGTGAADDSGLPNDRFFAVRPEGSVSTLKIQRTERGDSAVYLCASSSGTSENTGELFFGEGSRLTVL.

A single count supports this clone. The chain joins TRBV2 to TRBJ2-5; D gene uncertain. Germline assignment: CDR1 SNHLY and CDR2 FYNNEI. V lost 1 base and J lost 5, with 8 bases in between. The CDR3 sequence is 13 residues long. This chain's CDR3 is CASSEDPRETQYF. CDR3 DNA sequence: TGTGCCAGCAGTGAAGACCCGAGGGAGACCCAGTACTTC.

The CDR3 protein is CASSFRAPYEQYF. CDR3 nucleotides: TGTGCCAGCAGTTTCCGGGCCCCCTACGAGCAGTACTTC. This chain links TRBV6-5 with TRBJ2-7; D unresolved. Germline values: CDR1 MNHEY, CDR2 SVGAGI. CDR3 length equals 13 residues. V lost 4 bases to trimming and J lost 2 bases, with 9 bases between them.

The gene calls are TRBV9 and TRBJ2-5; a possible D gene is TRBD1 (6 bases). V lost 0 bases to trimming and J lost 2 bases, with 8 bases between them. This CDR3 contains 14 residues. Germline V gives CDR1 SGDLS, CDR2 YYNGEE. In DNA form, the CDR3 reads TGTGCCAGCAGCGTAGGGGGGCAGCAAGAGACCCAGTACTTC. Translated, it gives CASSVGGQQETQYF. Looking up the rest from reference TRBV9 and TRBJ2-5 gives the full variable domain: DSGVTQTPKHLITATGQRVTLRCSPRSGDLSVYWYQQSLDQGLQFLIQYYNGEERAKGNILERFSAQQFPDLHSELNLSSLELGDSALYFCASSVGGQQETQYFGPGTRLLVL.

This sequence joins TRBV27 and TRBJ1-2, with D possibly TRBD1 on 6 matching bases. CDR1 is MNHEY and CDR2 is SMNVEV in the germline V gene (reference sequence). The CDR3 is 14 residues long. Trimming stripped 3 bases from V and 2 bases from J, with 10 bases between. The CDR3 here is CASSLVRGNYGYTF. In DNA, the CDR3 is TGTGCCAGCAGTTTGGTGAGGGGGAACTATGGCTACACCTTC.

This sequence joins TRBV5-1 and TRBJ2-1; tentatively, D is TRBD2 (5 bases). The CDR3 extends over 12 amino acids. The V end was cut by 0 bases, the J end by 8 bases, with 6 bases between. Germline values: CDR1 SGHRS, CDR2 YFSETQ. This chain's CDR3 is CASSLVLDEQFF. DNA for the CDR3: TGCGCCAGCAGCTTGGTACTAGATGAGCAGTTCTTC.

This clone was counted only a few times. This chain links TRBV2 with TRBJ1-2; TRBD1 is a possible D gene (6 bases). The CDR3 runs 15 residues. CDR1 and CDR2 from the germline V gene are SNHLY and FYNNEI. Trimming left V 2 bases short and J 9 bases short, with 19 bases between. The CDR3 DNA reads TGTGCCAGCAGTGAATCGGCCAGGGGACTATTGAGCTACACCTTC. Translated, it gives CASSESARGLLSYTF. The full variable domain, in which reference TRBV2 and TRBJ1-2 provide the parts outside the CDR3, is EPEVTQTPSHQVTQMGQEVILRCVPISNHLYFYWYRQILGQKVEFLVSFYNNEISEKSEIFDDQFSVERPDGSNFTLKIRSTKLEDSAMYFCASSESARGLLSYTFGSGTRLTVV.

The chain couples TRBV10-3 to TRBJ2-7; TRBD2 agrees at 7 bases. The J segment lost 6 bases and the V segment lost 7 bases, leaving 9 bases of the junction unmatched. Germline CDR1 is ENHRY and CDR2 is SYGVKD. This CDR3 region has 13 residues. CDR3 in amino acids: CAINGGRLAEQYF. The CDR3, as DNA: TGTGCCATCAATGGCGGGAGATTAGCCGAGCAGTACTTC.

J is TRBJ1-1 and V is TRBV19; no clear D gene. The CDR3 sequence is 13 residues long. V lost 4 bases and J 6 bases, leaving 12 bases between the germline ends. Germline V gene data show CDR1 as LNHDA and CDR2 as SQIVND (reference sequence). CDR3 loop: CASSTRPGSEAFF. CDR3 coding DNA: TGTGCCAGTAGTACTCGGCCGGGGTCTGAAGCTTTCTTT.

This clone has just one count. V gene TRBV15 combines with J gene TRBJ2-2, with TRBD2 matching 11 bases. J lost 0 bases, V lost 5 bases, and 5 bases had no gene match. Per germline, CDR1 LNHNV and CDR2 YYDKDF (reference sequence). CDR3 length: 17 residues. The CDR3 DNA is TGTGCCACCAGCGCCCCGGGACTAGCGGCGAACACCGGGGAGCTGTTTTTT. Residues: CATSAPGLAANTGELFF.

In its sample, this clone was seen once. The chain combines TRBV30 with TRBJ1-6; 9 positions agree with TRBD1. Germline V gene data show CDR1 as GTSNPN and CDR2 as SVGIG (reference sequence). CDR3 length: 12 amino acids. Unmatched junction bases numbered 6, after V lost 4 bases and J lost 14 bases. The CDR3: CAWTFGDRALHF. DNA of the CDR3: TGTGCCTGGACCTTCGGGGACAGGGCCCTCCACTTT.

The chain is built from TRBV7-2 and TRBJ1-5; 10 bases are shared with TRBD1. The germline V gene encodes CDR1 SGHTA and CDR2 FQGNSA. CDR3 length equals 15 residues. J gave up 3 bases and V 5 bases, and 4 bases lay outside the gene matches. This CDR3 reads CASSRQGASNQPQHF. The DNA for the CDR3 is TGTGCCAGCAGCAGACAGGGGGCCTCCAATCAGCCCCAGCATTTT.